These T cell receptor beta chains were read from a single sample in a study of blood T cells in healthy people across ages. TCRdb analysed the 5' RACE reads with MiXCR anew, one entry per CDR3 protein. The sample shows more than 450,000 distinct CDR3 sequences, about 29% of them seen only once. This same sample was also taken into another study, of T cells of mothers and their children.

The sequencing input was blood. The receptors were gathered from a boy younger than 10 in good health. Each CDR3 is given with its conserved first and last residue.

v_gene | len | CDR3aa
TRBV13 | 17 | CASSLNALGANTGELFF
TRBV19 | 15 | CASSTGQGVLDEQFF
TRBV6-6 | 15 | CASTSAQGNTGELFF
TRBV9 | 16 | CASSVEGQGVRETQYF
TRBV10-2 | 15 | CASSDFRGSNEKLFF
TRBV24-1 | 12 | CATSDSTNEQFF
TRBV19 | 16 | CASSIDAWGVGYEQYF
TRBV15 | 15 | CATSRVSSGANVLTF
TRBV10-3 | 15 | CAISESRMTDNEQFF
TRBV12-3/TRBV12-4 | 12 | CASRLGGMKQFF
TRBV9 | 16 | CASSVGSGGAVETQYF
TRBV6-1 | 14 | CASSEGDSRGSQYF
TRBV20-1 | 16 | CSARPRGRSSYNEQFF
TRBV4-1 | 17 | CASSQVWTGGRGGELFF
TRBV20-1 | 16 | CSAILAGVLLTDTQYF
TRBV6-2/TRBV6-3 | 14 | CASRAASNTGELFF
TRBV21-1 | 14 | CASLPRGGANVLTF
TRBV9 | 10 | CASSVVVGNF
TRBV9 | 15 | CASSEGTGGAETQYF
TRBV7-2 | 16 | CASSSSLPRTVYGQYF
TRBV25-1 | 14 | CAISLGGGLNEQFF
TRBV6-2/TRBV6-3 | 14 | CASSRLAGFGELFF
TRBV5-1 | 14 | CASSVGTVREKLFF
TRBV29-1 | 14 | CSGYSGTSPETQYF
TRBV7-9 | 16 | CASSPPGGGTNEKLFF
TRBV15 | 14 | CATSLTQEYNEQFF
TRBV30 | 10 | CAWSVSEQFF
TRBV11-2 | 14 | CASSLGYTQETQYF
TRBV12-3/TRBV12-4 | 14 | CASSQDIGGGEQYF
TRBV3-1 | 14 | CASSRMGPESPLHF
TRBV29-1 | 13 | CSLTSGGLGEQFF
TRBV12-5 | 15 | CASGPRSTMNTEAFF
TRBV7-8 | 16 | CASSFLRGPTNYGYTF
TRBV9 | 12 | CASSPREGTQYF
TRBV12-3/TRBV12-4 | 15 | CASSPRTFSYNEQFF